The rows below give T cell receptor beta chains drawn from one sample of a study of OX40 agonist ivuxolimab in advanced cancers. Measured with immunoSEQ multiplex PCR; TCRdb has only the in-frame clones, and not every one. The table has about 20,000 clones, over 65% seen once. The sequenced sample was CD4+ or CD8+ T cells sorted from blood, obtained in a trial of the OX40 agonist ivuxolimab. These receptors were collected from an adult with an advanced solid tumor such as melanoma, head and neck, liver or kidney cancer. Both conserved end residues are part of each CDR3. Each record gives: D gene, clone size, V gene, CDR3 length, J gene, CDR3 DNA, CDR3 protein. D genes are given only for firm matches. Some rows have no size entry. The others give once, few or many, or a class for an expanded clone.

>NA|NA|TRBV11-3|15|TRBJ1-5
TGTGCCAGCAGCTGCCGGGACGGAGGTACATGGCCCCAGCATTTT
CASSCRDGGTWPQHF
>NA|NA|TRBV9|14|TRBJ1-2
TGTGCCAGCAGCGTAGATGGGGCAGGCTATGGCTACACCTTC
CASSVDGAGYGYTF
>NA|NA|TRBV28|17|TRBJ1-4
TGTGCCAGCAGTTTATCGGTTTTCGGACAGTTCGATGAAAAACTGTTTTTT
CASSLSVFGQFDEKLFF
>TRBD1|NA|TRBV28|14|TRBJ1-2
TGTGCCAGCAGCCCCCCGGGACAGGGCGATGGCTACACCTTC
CASSPPGQGDGYTF
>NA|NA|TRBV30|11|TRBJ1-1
TGTGCCTGGAATAGTAACGCTGAAGCTTTCTTT
CAWNSNAEAFF
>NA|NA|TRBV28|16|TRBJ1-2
TGTGCCAGCAGTTCGCTCAGGGGAATAGGCAACTATGGCTACACCTTC
CASSSLRGIGNYGYTF
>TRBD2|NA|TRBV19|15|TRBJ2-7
TGTGCCAGTAGTATAGGTAATAGCGGGGGCTACGAGCAGTACTTC
CASSIGNSGGYEQYF
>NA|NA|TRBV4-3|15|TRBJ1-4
TGCGCCAGCAGCCAAGGGCAGGGAGTGGCTGAAAAACTGTTTTTT
CASSQGQGVAEKLFF
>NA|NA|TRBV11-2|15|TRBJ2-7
TGTGCCAGCAGCTTAGAGACTGGCGGCTCCTACGAGCAGTACTTC
CASSLETGGSYEQYF
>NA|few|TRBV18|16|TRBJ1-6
TGTGCCAGCTCACCCGCAAACCGGGTTCCAAATTCACCCCTCCACTTT
CASSPANRVPNSPLHF
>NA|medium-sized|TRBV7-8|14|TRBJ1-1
TGTGCCAGCAGCCCAGGACGGTACACGACTGAAGCTTTCTTT
CASSPGRYTTEAFF
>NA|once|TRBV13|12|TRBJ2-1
TGTGCCAGCAGCTCCACCCCTGGTGAGCAGTTCTTC
CASSSTPGEQFF
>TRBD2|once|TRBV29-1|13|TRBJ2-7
TGCAGCGTTTCCAGCGGGGACTCCTACGAGCAGTACTTC
CSVSSGDSYEQYF
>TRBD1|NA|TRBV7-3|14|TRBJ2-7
TGTGCCAGCAGCTTAGGACAGGGGGGCTACGAGCAGTACTTC
CASSLGQGGYEQYF
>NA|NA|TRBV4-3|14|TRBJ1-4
TGCGCCAGCAGCCAAGGAGTGCGCACCGAAAAACTGTTTTTT
CASSQGVRTEKLFF
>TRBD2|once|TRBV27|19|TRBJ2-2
TGTGCCAGCAGTTTATCTCCCGGACTAGCGGGGGGGGGCACCGGGGAGCTGTTTTTT
CASSLSPGLAGGGTGELFF
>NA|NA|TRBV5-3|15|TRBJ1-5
TGTGCCAGCAAAGAGAGGGGACCCAGCAATCAGCCCCAGCATTTT
CASKERGPSNQPQHF
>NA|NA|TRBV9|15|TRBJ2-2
TGTGCCAGCAGCGAAGGGGACTGGCTTACCGGGGAGCTGTTTTTT
CASSEGDWLTGELFF
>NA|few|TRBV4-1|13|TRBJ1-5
TGCGCCAGCAGCCAGACAGTCACTCAGCCCCAGCATTTT
CASSQTVTQPQHF
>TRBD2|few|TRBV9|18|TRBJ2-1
TGTGCCAGCAGTTCACGCGCTAGCGGGGTCCCCTCCTACAATGAGCAGTTCTTC
CASSSRASGVPSYNEQFF
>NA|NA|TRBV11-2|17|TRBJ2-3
TGTGCCAGCAGCAGCCCCTGGGGCAGATTGGGCACAGATACGCAGTATTTT
CASSSPWGRLGTDTQYF
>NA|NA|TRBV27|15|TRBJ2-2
TGTGCCAGCAGTTTATTTGGGGGAGACACCGGGGAGCTGTTTTTT
CASSLFGGDTGELFF
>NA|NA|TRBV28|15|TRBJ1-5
TGTGCCAGCAGTTTAATCTCCTGGGCAGGTCAGCCCCAGCATTTT
CASSLISWAGQPQHF
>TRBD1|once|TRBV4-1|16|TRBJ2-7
TGCGCCAGCAGCCAAGATGGCGGGACAGGGGGCTACGAGCAGTACTTC
CASSQDGGTGGYEQYF
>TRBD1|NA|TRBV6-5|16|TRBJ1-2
TGTGCCAGCAGTTACCCGACAGGGTACGGGTTCTATGGCTACACCTTC
CASSYPTGYGFYGYTF